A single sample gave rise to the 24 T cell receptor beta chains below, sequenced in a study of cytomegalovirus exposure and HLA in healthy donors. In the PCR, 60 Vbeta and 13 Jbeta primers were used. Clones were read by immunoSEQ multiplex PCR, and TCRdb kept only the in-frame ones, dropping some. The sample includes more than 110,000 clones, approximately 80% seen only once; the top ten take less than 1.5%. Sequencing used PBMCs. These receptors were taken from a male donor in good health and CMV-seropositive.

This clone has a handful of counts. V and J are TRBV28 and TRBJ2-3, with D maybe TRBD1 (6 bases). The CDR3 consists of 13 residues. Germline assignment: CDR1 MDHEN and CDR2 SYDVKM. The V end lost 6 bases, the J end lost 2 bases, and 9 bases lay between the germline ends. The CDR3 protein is CASSGQFTDTQYF. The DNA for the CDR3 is TGTGCCAGCAGCGGACAGTTCACAGATACGCAGTATTTT.

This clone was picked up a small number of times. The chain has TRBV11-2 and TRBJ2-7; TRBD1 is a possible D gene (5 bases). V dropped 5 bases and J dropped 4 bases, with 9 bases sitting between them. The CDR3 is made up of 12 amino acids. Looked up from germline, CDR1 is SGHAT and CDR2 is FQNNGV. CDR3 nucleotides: TGTGCCAGCAGCCCGACAGCGTACGAGCAGTACTTC. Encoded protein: CASSPTAYEQYF.

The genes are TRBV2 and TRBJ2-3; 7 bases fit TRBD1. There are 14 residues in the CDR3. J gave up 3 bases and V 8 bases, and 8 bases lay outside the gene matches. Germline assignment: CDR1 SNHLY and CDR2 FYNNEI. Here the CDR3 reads CASPDRVSTDTQYF. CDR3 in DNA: TGTGCCAGCCCCGACAGGGTTTCGACAGATACGCAGTATTTT.

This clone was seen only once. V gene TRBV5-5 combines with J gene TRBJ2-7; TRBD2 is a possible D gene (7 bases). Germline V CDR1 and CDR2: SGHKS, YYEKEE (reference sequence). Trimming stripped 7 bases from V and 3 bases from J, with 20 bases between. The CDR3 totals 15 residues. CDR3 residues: CASSNWGGEGYEQYF. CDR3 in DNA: TGTGCCAGCTCAAACTGGGGGGGCGAGGGCTACGAGCAGTACTTC. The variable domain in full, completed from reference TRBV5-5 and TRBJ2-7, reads DAGVTQSPTHLIKTRGQQVTLRCSPISGHKSVSWYQQVLGQGPQFIFQYYEKEERGRGNFPDRFSARQFPNYSSELNVNALLLGDSALYLCASSNWGGEGYEQYFGPGTRLTVT.

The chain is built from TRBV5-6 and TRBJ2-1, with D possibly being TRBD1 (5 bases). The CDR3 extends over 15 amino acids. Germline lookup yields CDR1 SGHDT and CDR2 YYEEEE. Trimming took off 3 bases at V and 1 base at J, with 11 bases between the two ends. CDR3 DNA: TGTGCCAGCAGCTCGGCTGGGGCTTCCTACAATGAGCAGTTCTTC. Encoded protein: CASSSAGASYNEQFF.

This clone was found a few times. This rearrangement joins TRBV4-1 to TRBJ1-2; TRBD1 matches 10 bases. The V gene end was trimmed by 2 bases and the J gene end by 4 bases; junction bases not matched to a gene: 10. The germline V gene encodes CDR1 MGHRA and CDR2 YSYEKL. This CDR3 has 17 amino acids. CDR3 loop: CASSQSVDRGEGYGYTF. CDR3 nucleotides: TGCGCCAGCAGCCAAAGCGTGGACAGGGGGGAAGGCTATGGCTACACCTTC.

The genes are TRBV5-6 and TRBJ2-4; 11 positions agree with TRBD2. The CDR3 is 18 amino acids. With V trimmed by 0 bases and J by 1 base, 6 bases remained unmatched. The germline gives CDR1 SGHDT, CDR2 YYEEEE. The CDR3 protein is CASSLVSGGGGAKNIQYF. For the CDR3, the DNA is TGTGCCAGCAGCTTGGTTAGCGGGGGGGGTGGGGCCAAAAACATTCAGTACTTC.

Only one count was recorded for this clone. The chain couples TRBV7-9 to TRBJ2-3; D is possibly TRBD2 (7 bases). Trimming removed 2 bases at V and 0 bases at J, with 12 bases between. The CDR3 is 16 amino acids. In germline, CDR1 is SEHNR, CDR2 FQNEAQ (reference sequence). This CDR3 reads CASSLFGGLSTDTQYF. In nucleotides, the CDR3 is TGTGCCAGCAGCTTATTCGGGGGGCTAAGCACAGATACGCAGTATTTT.

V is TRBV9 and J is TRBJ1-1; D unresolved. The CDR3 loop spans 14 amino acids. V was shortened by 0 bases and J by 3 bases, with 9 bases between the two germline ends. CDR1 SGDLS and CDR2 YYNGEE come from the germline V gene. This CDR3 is CASSVAPGYTEAFF. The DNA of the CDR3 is TGTGCCAGCAGCGTAGCCCCGGGGTACACTGAAGCTTTCTTT.

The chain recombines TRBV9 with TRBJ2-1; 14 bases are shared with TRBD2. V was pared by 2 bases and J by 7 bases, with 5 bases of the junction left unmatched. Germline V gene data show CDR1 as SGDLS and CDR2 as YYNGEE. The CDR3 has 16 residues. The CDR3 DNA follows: TGTGCCAGCAGCGTTTCCGGGACTAGCGGGAGAAATGAGCAGTTCTTC. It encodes CASSVSGTSGRNEQFF.

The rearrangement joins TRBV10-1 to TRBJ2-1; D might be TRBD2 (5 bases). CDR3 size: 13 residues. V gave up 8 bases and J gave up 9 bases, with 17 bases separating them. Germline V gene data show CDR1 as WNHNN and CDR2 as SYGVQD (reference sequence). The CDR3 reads CASQKGRGGEQFF. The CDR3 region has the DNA TGCGCCAGCCAAAAGGGCCGTGGAGGTGAGCAGTTCTTC.

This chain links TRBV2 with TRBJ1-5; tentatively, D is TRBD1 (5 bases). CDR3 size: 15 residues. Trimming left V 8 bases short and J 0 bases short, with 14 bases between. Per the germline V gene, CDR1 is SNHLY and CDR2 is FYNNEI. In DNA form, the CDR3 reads TGTGCCAGCGGGGGGGTACTCTATAGCAATCAGCCCCAGCATTTT. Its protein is CASGGVLYSNQPQHF. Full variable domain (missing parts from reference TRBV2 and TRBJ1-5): EPEVTQTPSHQVTQMGQEVILRCVPISNHLYFYWYRQILGQKVEFLVSFYNNEISEKSEIFDDQFSVERPDGSNFTLKIRSTKLEDSAMYFCASGGVLYSNQPQHFGDGTRLSIL.

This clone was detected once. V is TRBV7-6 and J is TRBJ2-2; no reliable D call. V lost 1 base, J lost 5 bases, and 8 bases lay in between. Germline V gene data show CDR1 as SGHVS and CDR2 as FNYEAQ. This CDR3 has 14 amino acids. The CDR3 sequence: CASSLGSKTGELFF. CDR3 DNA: TGTGCCAGCAGCTTAGGTTCTAAGACCGGGGAGCTGTTTTTT. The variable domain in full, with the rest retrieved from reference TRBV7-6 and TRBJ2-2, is GAGVSQSPRYKVTKRGQDVALRCDPISGHVSLYWYRQALGQGPEFLTYFNYEAQQDKSGLPNDRFSAERPEGSISTLTIQRTEQRDSAMYRCASSLGSKTGELFFGEGSRLTVL.

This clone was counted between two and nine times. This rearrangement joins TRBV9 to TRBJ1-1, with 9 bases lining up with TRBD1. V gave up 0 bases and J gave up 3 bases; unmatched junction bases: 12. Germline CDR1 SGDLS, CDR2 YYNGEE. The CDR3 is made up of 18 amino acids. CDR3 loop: CASSVDGTGSVADTEAFF. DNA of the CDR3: TGTGCCAGCAGCGTAGACGGGACAGGGAGCGTAGCGGACACTGAAGCTTTCTTT.

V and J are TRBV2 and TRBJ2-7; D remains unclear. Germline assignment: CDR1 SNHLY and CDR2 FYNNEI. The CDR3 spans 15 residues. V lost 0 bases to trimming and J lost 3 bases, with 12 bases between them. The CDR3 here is CASSEAIVEVYEQYF. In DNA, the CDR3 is TGTGCCAGCAGTGAAGCGATAGTCGAGGTCTACGAGCAGTACTTC. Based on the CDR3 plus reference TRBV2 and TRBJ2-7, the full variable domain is EPEVTQTPSHQVTQMGQEVILRCVPISNHLYFYWYRQILGQKVEFLVSFYNNEISEKSEIFDDQFSVERPDGSNFTLKIRSTKLEDSAMYFCASSEAIVEVYEQYFGPGTRLTVT.

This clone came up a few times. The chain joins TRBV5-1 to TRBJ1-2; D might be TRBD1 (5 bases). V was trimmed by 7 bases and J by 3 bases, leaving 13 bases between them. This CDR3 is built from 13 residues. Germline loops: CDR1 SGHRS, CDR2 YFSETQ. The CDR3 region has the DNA TGCGCCAGCCAGCGGGACCGTGACTATGGCTACACCTTC. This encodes CASQRDRDYGYTF.

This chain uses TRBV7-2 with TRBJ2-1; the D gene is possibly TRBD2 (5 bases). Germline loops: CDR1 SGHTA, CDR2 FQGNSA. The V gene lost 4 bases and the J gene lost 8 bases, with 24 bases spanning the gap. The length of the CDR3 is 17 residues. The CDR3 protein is CASSWPLSGSRTDEQFF. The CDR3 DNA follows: TGTGCCAGCAGCTGGCCCCTATCGGGGAGCCGAACGGATGAGCAGTTCTTC.

The CDR3 DNA sequence: TGTGCCAGCAGTGAAGGGGCAACTAGCGGGGGGGAGACCCAGTACTTC. It encodes CASSEGATSGGETQYF. The rearrangement links TRBV2 to TRBJ2-5; 12 bases are a match to TRBD2. The V gene end was trimmed by 1 base and the J gene end by 5 bases; junction bases not matched to a gene: 5. The germline V gene encodes CDR1 SNHLY and CDR2 FYNNEI. The CDR3 extends over 16 amino acids.

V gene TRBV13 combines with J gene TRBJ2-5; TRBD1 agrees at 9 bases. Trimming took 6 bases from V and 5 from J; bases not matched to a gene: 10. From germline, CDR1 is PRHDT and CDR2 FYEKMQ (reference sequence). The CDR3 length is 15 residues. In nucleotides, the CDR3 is TGTGCCAGCAGATTGGGGACAGGGTGGTTTGAGACCCAGTACTTC. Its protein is CASRLGTGWFETQYF.

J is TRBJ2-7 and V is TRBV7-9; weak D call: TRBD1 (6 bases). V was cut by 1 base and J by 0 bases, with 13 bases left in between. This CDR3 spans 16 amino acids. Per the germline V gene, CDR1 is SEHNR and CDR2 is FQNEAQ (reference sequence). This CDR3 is CASSLGSGVLSYEQYF. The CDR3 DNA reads TGTGCCAGCAGCTTAGGGTCAGGGGTCCTCTCCTACGAGCAGTACTTC.

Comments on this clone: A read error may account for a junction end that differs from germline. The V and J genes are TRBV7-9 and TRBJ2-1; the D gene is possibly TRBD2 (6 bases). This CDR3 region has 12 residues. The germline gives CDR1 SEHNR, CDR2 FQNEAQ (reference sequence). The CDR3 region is CSSSLVNGGEFF. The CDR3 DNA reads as TGTTCCAGCAGCTTAGTAAACGGAGGGGAGTTCTTC.

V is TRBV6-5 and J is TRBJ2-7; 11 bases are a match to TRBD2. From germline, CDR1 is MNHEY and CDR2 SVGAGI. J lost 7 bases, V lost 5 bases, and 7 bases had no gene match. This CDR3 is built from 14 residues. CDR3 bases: TGTGCCAGCAGTCATGGTAGCGGGAGGGTTGAGCAGTACTTC. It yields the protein CASSHGSGRVEQYF.

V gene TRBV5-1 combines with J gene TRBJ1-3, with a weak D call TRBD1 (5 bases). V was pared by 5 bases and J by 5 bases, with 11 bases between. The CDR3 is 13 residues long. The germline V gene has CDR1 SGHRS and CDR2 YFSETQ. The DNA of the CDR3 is TGCGCCAGCAGGGCAGGGTATCGAAACACCATATATTTT. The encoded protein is CASRAGYRNTIYF.

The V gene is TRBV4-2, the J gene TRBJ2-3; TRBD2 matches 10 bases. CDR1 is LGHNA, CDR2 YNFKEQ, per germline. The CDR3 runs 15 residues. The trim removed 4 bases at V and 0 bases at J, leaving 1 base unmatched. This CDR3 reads CASSPLAGSTDTQYF. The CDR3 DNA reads TGTGCCAGCAGCCCACTAGCGGGGAGCACAGATACGCAGTATTTT.